This entry features one TCR beta chain sequence. Its antigen remains unknown. These data belong to a study of PD-1 blockade in classical Hodgkin lymphoma. Trimming took 5 bases from V and 5 from J; bases not matched to a gene: 3. CDR1 and CDR2 from the germline V gene are SGHTA and FQGTGA. The CDR3 is made up of 13 amino acids. Using immunoSEQ multiplex PCR, the repertoire was profiled, and TCRdb retains in-frame clones only, with some absent. This table holds 7,000 to 8,500 clones, 65% to 80% found once. As for time point: cycle 4 day 1 (C4D1), after less than seven weeks of nivolumab. Every single patient, without exception, relapsed after autologous stem cell transplantation, and brentuximab vedotin exposure varied. Study-wide findings and caveats: There was a significant rise in CD4+ TCR diversity by C4D1, with no such rise for CD8+.

Material: peripheral blood mononuclear cells (PBMCs), obtained before the fourth cycle of nivolumab. The sequence came from a human donor with classical Hodgkin lymphoma. This sequence joins TRBV7-3 and TRBJ1-1; 9 nucleotides align to TRBD1. The CDR3 region is CASSTTGGTEAFF. CDR3 sequence (DNA): TGTGCCAGCAGCACGACAGGGGGGACTGAAGCTTTCTTT.